This T cell receptor beta chain comes out of a study of cytomegalovirus exposure and HLA in healthy donors. CDR1 and CDR2 (germline): MNHNY, SVGAGI (reference sequence). V was trimmed by 1 base and J by 5 bases, leaving 17 bases between them. The CDR3 has 16 amino acids. Primers for the PCR totalled 60 Vbeta and 13 Jbeta. Produced via immunoSEQ multiplex PCR; TCRdb's table is partial and in-frame only. The sample includes about 190,000 clones, around 88% seen only once; the top ten take over 1.5%. Sequencing input: PBMCs. The receptor comes from a middle-aged man in good health and CMV-seropositive. This chain connects TRBV6-6 to TRBJ1-1; TRBD1 might be the D (5 bases). This CDR3 is CASSYWQGEFGTEAFF. The DNA for the CDR3 is TGTGCCAGCAGTTACTGGCAGGGCGAGTTCGGTACTGAAGCTTTCTTT.